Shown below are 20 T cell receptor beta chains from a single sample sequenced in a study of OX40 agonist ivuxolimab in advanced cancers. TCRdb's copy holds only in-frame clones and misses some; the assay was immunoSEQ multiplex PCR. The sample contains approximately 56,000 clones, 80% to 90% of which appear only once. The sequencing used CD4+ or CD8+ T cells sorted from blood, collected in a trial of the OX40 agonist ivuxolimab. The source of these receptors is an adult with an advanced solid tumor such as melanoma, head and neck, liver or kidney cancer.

The CDR3 DNA reads as TGTGCCAGCAGTTTAAGGGGAACAGCCCAACTCTATGGCTACACCTTC. Translating gives CASSLRGTAQLYGYTF. The genes are TRBV28 and TRBJ1-2; D perhaps matches TRBD1 (5 bases). Trimming left V 2 bases short and J 4 bases short, with 17 bases between. The CDR3 runs to 16 residues. Germline V lookup: CDR1 MDHEN, CDR2 SYDVKM.

The CDR3 DNA reads TGTGCCAGCAGCTTAGCGTTAGCGGGGGGCCCATATACGCAGTATTTT. Protein sequence: CASSLALAGGPYTQYF. V gene TRBV11-3 combines with J gene TRBJ2-3; 10 bases align to TRBD2. This CDR3 is built from 16 residues. The V segment lost 1 base and the J segment 7 bases; nucleotides outside the gene matches: 8. Germline V CDR1 and CDR2: SGHNT, YENEEA. Together with reference TRBV11-3 and TRBJ2-3, the CDR3 gives the full variable domain: EAGVVQSPRYKIIEKKQPVAFWCNPISGHNTLYWYLQNLGQGPELLIRYENEEAVDDSQLPKDRFSAERLKGVDSTLKIQPAELGDSAVYLCASSLALAGGPYTQYFGPGTRLTVL.

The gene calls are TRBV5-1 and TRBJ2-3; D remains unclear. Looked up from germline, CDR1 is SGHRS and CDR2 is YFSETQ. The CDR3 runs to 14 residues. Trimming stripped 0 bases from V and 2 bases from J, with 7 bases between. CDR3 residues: CASSLVTTTDTQYF. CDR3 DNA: TGCGCCAGCAGCTTGGTAACTACCACAGATACGCAGTATTTT.

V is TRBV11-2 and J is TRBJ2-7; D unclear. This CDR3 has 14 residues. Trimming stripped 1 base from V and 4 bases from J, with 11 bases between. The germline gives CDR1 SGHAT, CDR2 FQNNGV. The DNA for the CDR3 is TGTGCCAGCAGCTTAGTCTCGGCAGCTTACGAGCAGTACTTC. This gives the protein CASSLVSAAYEQYF.

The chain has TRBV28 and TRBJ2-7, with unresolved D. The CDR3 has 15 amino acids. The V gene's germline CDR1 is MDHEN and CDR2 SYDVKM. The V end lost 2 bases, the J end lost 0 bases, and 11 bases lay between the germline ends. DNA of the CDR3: TGTGCCAGCAGTTTACACGGTTGGAGCTCCTACGAGCAGTACTTC. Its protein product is CASSLHGWSSYEQYF. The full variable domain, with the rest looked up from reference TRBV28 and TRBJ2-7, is DVKVTQSSRYLVKRTGEKVFLECVQDMDHENMFWYRQDPGLGLRLIYFSYDVKMKEKGDIPEGYSVSREKKERFSLILESASTNQTSMYLCASSLHGWSSYEQYFGPGTRLTVT.

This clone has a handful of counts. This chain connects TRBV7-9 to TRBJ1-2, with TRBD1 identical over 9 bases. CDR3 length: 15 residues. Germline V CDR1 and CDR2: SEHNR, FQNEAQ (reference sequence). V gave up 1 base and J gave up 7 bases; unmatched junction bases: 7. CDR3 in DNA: TGTGCCAGCAGCTTAGGTGGGACAGGGATAGGTGGCTACACCTTC. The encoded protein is CASSLGGTGIGGYTF.

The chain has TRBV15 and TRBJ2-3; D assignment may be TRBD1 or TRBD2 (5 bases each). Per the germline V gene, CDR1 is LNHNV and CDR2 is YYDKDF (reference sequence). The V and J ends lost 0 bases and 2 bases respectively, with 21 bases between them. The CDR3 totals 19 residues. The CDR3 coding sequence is TGTGCCACCAGCAGAGATTATTTCGCAGGGAGCACTAACACAGATACGCAGTATTTT. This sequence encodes CATSRDYFAGSTNTDTQYF.

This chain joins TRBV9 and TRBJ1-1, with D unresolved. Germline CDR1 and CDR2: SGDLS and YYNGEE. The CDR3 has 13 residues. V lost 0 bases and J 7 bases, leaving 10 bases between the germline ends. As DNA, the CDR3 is TGTGCCAGCAGCGTAGCTCATCGGGGTGAAGCTTTCTTT. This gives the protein CASSVAHRGEAFF.

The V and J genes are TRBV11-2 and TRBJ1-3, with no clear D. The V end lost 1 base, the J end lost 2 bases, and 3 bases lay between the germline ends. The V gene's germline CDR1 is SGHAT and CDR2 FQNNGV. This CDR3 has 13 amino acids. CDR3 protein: CASSLGPGNTIYF. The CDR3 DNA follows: TGTGCCAGCAGCTTAGGTCCTGGAAACACCATATATTTT.

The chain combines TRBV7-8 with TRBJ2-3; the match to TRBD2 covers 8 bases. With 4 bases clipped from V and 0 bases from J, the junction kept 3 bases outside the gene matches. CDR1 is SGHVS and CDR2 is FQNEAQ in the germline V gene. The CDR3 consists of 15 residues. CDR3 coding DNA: TGTGCCAGCAGCTATTCGGGGGGGAGCACAGATACGCAGTATTTT. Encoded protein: CASSYSGGSTDTQYF.

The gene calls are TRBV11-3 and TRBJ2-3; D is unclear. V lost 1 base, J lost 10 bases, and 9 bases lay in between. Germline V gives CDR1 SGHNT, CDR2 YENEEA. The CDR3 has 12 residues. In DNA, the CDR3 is TGTGCCAGCAGCTTAGGGCCCGTATCGCAGTATTTT. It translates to CASSLGPVSQYF.

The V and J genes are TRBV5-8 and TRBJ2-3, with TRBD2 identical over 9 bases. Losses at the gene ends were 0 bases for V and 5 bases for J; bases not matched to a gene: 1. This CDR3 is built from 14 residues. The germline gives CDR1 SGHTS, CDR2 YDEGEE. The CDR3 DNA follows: TGTGCCAGCAGCTTGGGTAGCGGGGGAGATACGCAGTATTTT. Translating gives CASSLGSGGDTQYF.

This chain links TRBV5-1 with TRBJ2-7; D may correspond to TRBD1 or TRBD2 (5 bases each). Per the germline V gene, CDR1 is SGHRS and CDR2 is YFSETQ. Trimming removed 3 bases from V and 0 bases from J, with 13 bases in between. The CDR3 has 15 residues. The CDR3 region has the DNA TGCGCCAGCAGCTCGGGGACGGGGAGCTCCTACGAGCAGTACTTC. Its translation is CASSSGTGSSYEQYF.

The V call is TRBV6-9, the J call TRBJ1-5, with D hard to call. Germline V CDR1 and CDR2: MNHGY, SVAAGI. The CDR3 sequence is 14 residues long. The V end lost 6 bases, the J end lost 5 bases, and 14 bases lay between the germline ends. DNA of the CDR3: TGTGCCAGCAGACGGTTGTTATGGGATCAGCCCCAGCATTTT. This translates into CASRRLLWDQPQHF.

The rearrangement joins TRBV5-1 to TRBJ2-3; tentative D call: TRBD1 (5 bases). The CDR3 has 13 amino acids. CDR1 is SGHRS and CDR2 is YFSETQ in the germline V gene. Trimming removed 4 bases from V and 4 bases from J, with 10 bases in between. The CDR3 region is CASSGVGPDTQYF. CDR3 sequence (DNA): TGCGCCAGCAGCGGGGTGGGGCCAGATACGCAGTATTTT.

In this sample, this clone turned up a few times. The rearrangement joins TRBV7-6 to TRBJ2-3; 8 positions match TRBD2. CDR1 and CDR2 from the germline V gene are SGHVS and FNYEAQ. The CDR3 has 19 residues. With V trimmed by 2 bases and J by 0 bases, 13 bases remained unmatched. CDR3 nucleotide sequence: TGTGCCAGCAGCTTAAAGGCGGGGCGGGGGGCCTCAAGCACAGATACGCAGTATTTT. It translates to CASSLKAGRGASSTDTQYF.

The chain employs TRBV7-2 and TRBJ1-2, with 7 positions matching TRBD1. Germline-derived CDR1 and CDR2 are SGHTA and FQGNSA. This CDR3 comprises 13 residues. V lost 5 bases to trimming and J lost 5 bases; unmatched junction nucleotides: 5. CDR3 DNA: TGTGCCAGCAGCCAGACAGGGTGGTATGGCTACACCTTC. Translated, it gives CASSQTGWYGYTF.

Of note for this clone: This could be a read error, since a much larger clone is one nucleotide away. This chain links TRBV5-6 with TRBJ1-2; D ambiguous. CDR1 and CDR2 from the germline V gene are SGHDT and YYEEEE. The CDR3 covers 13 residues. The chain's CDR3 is CTSSLGVFYGYTF. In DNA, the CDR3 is TGTACCAGCAGCTTGGGTGTCTTCTATGGCTACACCTTC.

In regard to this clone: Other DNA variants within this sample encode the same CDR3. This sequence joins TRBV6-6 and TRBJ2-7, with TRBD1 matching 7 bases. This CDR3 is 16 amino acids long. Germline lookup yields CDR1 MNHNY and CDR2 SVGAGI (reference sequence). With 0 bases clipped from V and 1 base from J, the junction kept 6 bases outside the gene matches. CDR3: CASSYSSTGSSYEQYF. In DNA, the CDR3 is TGTGCCAGCAGTTACTCTTCGACAGGGTCTTCCTACGAGCAGTACTTC.

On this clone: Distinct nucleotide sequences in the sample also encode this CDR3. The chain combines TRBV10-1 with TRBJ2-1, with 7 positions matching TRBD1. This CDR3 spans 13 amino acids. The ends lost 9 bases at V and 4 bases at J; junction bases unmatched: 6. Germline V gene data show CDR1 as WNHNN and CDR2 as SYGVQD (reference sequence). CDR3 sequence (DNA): TGCGCCAGTACGCCGGGACAGTACAATGAGCAGTTCTTC. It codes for CASTPGQYNEQFF.